A single sample gave rise to the 25 T cell receptor beta chains below, sequenced in a study of T cell changes during pregnancy in multiple sclerosis. Profiling relied on immunoSEQ multiplex PCR, and the TCRdb table lists in-frame clones only, not all of them. The sample has about 110,000 clones, 85% to 95% seen once. Sequencing used peripheral blood, obtained after pregnancy. These receptors all stem from a female donor with multiple sclerosis, enrolled in a pregnancy study.

V and J are TRBV6-1 and TRBJ1-5; D might be TRBD1 (6 bases). Germline assignment: CDR1 MNHNS and CDR2 SASEGT. The CDR3 loop spans 15 amino acids. V dropped 0 bases and J dropped 6 bases, with 12 bases sitting between them. The CDR3 reads CASSEAQGLGQPQHF. The CDR3 DNA follows: TGTGCCAGCAGTGAAGCACAGGGCCTGGGTCAGCCCCAGCATTTT.

With regard to this clone: Its ends do not fully match the called genes, so a read error is possible. The V and J genes are TRBV2 and TRBJ2-3; TRBD1 matches at 10 bases. CDR3 size: 15 residues. Germline-derived CDR1 and CDR2 are SNHLY and FYNNEI. CDR3 nucleotides: TGTGCCAGCAGCGAAGGACAGGGGGGCACAGATACGCAGTATTTT. Translating it yields CASSEGQGGTDTQYF. The variable domain in full, with the rest retrieved from reference TRBV2 and TRBJ2-3, is EPEVTQTPSHQVTQMGQEVILRCVPISNHLYFYWYRQILGQKVEFLVSFYNNEISEKSEIFDDQFSVERPDGSNFTLKIRSTKLEDSAMYFCASSEGQGGTDTQYFGPGTRLTVL.

The V gene is TRBV7-6, the J gene TRBJ1-1; a weak D match, TRBD1 (5 bases). Germline V CDR1 and CDR2: SGHVS, FNYEAQ. This CDR3 contains 16 residues. Between the trimmed V and J ends, which lost 1 base and 4 bases, there was a span of 16 bases. The DNA of the CDR3 is TGTGCCAGCAGCTTAGGAGCAGCAGGGCTGGGCACTGAAGCTTTCTTT. Amino acids: CASSLGAAGLGTEAFF.

The CDR3 coding sequence is TGTGCCAGCAGTTTAGAGGCAACCTACGAGCAGTACTTC. This translates into CASSLEATYEQYF. The gene calls are TRBV28 and TRBJ2-7; no definite D call. V gave up 2 bases and J gave up 2 bases, with 7 bases separating them. CDR3 length: 13 residues. CDR1 and CDR2 from the germline V gene are MDHEN and SYDVKM.

This chain connects TRBV7-9 to TRBJ2-7, with 8 bases lining up with TRBD1. V trimming: 6 bases; J trimming: 5 bases; junction bases outside the gene matches: 18. Per the germline V gene, CDR1 is SEHNR and CDR2 is FQNEAQ (reference sequence). This CDR3 is built from 17 residues. The CDR3 reads CASRPGTGKSGIDEQYF. The CDR3 DNA reads TGTGCCAGCAGGCCCGGGACAGGTAAATCCGGCATCGACGAGCAGTACTTC.

The genes are TRBV6-5 and TRBJ1-2; D remains unclear. V gave up 7 bases and J gave up 3 bases, with 9 bases separating them. The CDR3 is made up of 12 amino acids. Germline V gene lookup returns CDR1 MNHEY and CDR2 SVGAGI. The CDR3 coding sequence is TGTGCCAGCACTCACGGGGACTATGGCTACACCTTC. It yields the protein CASTHGDYGYTF.

This rearrangement joins TRBV7-9 to TRBJ1-4; D remains ambiguous. This CDR3 contains 14 residues. V was cut by 5 bases and J by 0 bases, with 7 bases left in between. The V gene's germline CDR1 is SEHNR and CDR2 FQNEAQ (reference sequence). The CDR3 bases are TGTGCCAGCAGCCCGAGGGCAACTAATGAAAAACTGTTTTTT. Translating it yields CASSPRATNEKLFF. Full variable domain (rest looked up from reference TRBV7-9 and TRBJ1-4): DTGVSQNPRHKITKRGQNVTFRCDPISEHNRLYWYRQTLGQGPEFLTYFQNEAQLEKSRLLSDRFSAERPKGSFSTLEIQRTEQGDSAMYLCASSPRATNEKLFFGSGTQLSVL.

The chain employs TRBV27 and TRBJ1-1, with D possibly TRBD1 on 5 matching bases. The germline V gene encodes CDR1 MNHEY and CDR2 SMNVEV (reference sequence). V dropped 1 base and J dropped 2 bases, with 11 bases sitting between them. The CDR3 contains 15 residues. The CDR3 protein is CASSLYTQGNTEAFF. CDR3 DNA: TGTGCCAGCAGTTTATACACGCAGGGTAACACTGAAGCTTTCTTT.

The rearrangement uses TRBV28 and TRBJ1-2, with D unresolved. Germline CDR1 MDHEN, CDR2 SYDVKM. Trimming removed 1 base from V and 4 bases from J, with 10 bases in between. This CDR3 region has 14 residues. CDR3: CASSLLAQTYGYTF. CDR3 nucleotide sequence: TGTGCCAGCAGTTTATTGGCACAGACCTATGGCTACACCTTC.

In regard to this clone: Other DNA sequences of this sample code for an identical CDR3. V and J are TRBV28 and TRBJ1-2, with D possibly matching TRBD1 (6 bases). Germline V gene lookup returns CDR1 MDHEN and CDR2 SYDVKM. The CDR3 sequence is 13 residues long. The germline V and J ends were trimmed by 3 bases and 7 bases, with 12 bases remaining between them. CDR3 sequence reads: CASSLYRVGGYTF. DNA of the CDR3: TGTGCCAGCAGTTTGTACAGGGTCGGTGGCTACACCTTC.

CDR3 sequence (DNA): TGTGCCATCGTCGATAGCGGGAGAAACGAGCAGTTCTTC. This gives the protein CAIVDSGRNEQFF. The V and J genes are TRBV10-3 and TRBJ2-1, with 9 bases lining up with TRBD2. Germline V CDR1 and CDR2: ENHRY, SYGVKD. The CDR3 runs 13 residues. Unmatched junction bases numbered 9, after V lost 8 bases and J lost 10 bases.

The chain couples TRBV11-3 to TRBJ2-5; a weak D match, TRBD2 (6 bases). V lost 5 bases and J lost 9, with 16 bases in between. CDR1 is SGHNT and CDR2 is YENEEA in the germline V gene. The CDR3 length is 13 residues. CDR3 amino acids: CASSPGDGEAQYF. The CDR3 bases are TGTGCCAGCAGCCCCGGGGACGGGGAGGCCCAGTACTTC.

DNA for the CDR3: TGTGCCAGCAGTCTCTCTTACGGGGGCAATGAGCAGTTCTTC. Amino acid sequence: CASSLSYGGNEQFF. The genes are TRBV7-7 and TRBJ2-1, with D perhaps TRBD2 (6 bases). Germline CDR1 reads SSHAT; CDR2 reads FNYEAQ (reference sequence). CDR3 length equals 14 residues. V lost 6 bases and J lost 6, with 15 bases in between.

The chain couples TRBV9 to TRBJ2-6; no firm D call. The V gene's germline CDR1 is SGDLS and CDR2 YYNGEE. Trimming left V 7 bases short and J 2 bases short, with 13 bases between. The CDR3 has 15 residues. The CDR3 protein is CASLSRGPGANVLTF. DNA for the CDR3: TGTGCCAGCCTTAGCCGAGGCCCTGGGGCCAACGTCCTGACTTTC.

CDR3 nucleotides: TGTGCCAGCAGTGAATTGAAGGGGTTCTATGGCTACACCTTC. Residues: CASSELKGFYGYTF. The gene calls are TRBV6-1 and TRBJ1-2; D may be TRBD1 (5 bases). The ends were cut back, 2 bases at V and 4 bases at J, with 11 bases in the middle. This CDR3 region has 14 residues. Germline V gene sequence: CDR1 MNHNS, CDR2 SASEGT.

This rearrangement joins TRBV5-6 to TRBJ1-1, with a weak D call TRBD1 (5 bases). V was shortened by 2 bases and J by 0 bases, with 14 bases between the two germline ends. The CDR3 is made up of 16 amino acids. Germline loops: CDR1 SGHDT, CDR2 YYEEEE. CDR3 coding DNA: TGTGCCAGCAGCTTAGGACAAGGAACTATGAACACTGAAGCTTTCTTT. It yields the protein CASSLGQGTMNTEAFF. The entire variable domain, with the rest obtained from reference TRBV5-6 and TRBJ1-1, is as follows: DAGVTQSPTHLIKTRGQQVTLRCSPKSGHDTVSWYQQALGQGPQFIFQYYEEEERQRGNFPDRFSGHQFPNYSSELNVNALLLGDSALYLCASSLGQGTMNTEAFFGQGTRLTVV.

This sequence joins TRBV2 and TRBJ2-3; the match to TRBD1 covers 9 bases. Germline V CDR1 and CDR2: SNHLY, FYNNEI. The length of the CDR3 is 14 residues. V lost 7 bases, J lost 5 bases, and 7 bases stayed unmatched. The CDR3 reads CASKRTGAVDTQYF. The CDR3 coding sequence is TGTGCCAGCAAAAGGACAGGGGCGGTAGATACGCAGTATTTT.

The chain is built from TRBV29-1 and TRBJ2-7; 7 nucleotides align to TRBD2. Germline V lookup: CDR1 SQVTM, CDR2 ANQGSEA. Germline trimming cut 3 bases from V and 4 bases from J; bases unmatched to any gene: 0. This CDR3 spans 11 amino acids. CDR3 region: CSVERGYEQYF. The CDR3 DNA follows: TGCAGCGTTGAGCGGGGGTACGAGCAGTACTTC.

J is TRBJ2-7 and V is TRBV27, with 15 nucleotides matching TRBD2. This CDR3 has 18 amino acids. Germline-derived CDR1 and CDR2 are MNHEY and SMNVEV (reference sequence). The V segment lost 5 bases and the J segment 0 bases; nucleotides outside the gene matches: 8. The CDR3 loop reads CASSNPGLAGGHSYEQYF. The CDR3 bases are TGTGCCAGCAGTAATCCGGGACTAGCGGGAGGCCACTCCTACGAGCAGTACTTC.

The V and J genes are TRBV6-5 and TRBJ1-3; no reliable D call. The CDR3 runs 14 residues. Per the germline V gene, CDR1 is MNHEY and CDR2 is SVGAGI. Trimming took 10 bases from V and 0 from J, leaving 13 bases between them. The CDR3 sequence is CATRTESSGNTIYF. The CDR3 bases are TGTGCCACTAGAACTGAGAGCTCTGGAAACACCATATATTTT.

The rearrangement links TRBV6-1 to TRBJ1-5, with TRBD1 as a possible D gene (6 bases). The CDR3 loop spans 14 amino acids. Germline CDR1 MNHNS, CDR2 SASEGT. The V end was cut by 0 bases, the J end by 4 bases, with 7 bases between. As DNA, the CDR3 is TGTGCCAGCAGTGAAGCTGGACAGAATCAGCCCCAGCATTTT. It is translated as CASSEAGQNQPQHF.

The genes are TRBV28 and TRBJ2-6; 7 bases agree with TRBD1. The CDR3 totals 17 residues. With 6 bases clipped from V and 4 bases from J, the junction kept 12 bases outside the gene matches. Germline assignment: CDR1 MDHEN and CDR2 SYDVKM. The CDR3 DNA reads TGTGCCAGCAGCCGCGCCCCGACAGGGACCGGGGCCAACGTCCTGACTTTC. Its protein product is CASSRAPTGTGANVLTF.

The V call is TRBV19, the J call TRBJ1-2; weak D call: TRBD1 (6 bases). The CDR3 runs to 15 residues. The germline V gene has CDR1 LNHDA and CDR2 SQIVND (reference sequence). Trimming took off 1 base at V and 4 bases at J, with 13 bases between the two ends. CDR3 protein: CASSIAPRDIYGYTF. The CDR3 DNA follows: TGTGCCAGTAGTATAGCGCCACGGGACATCTATGGCTACACCTTC.

The chain recombines TRBV7-3 with TRBJ2-7; tentative D call: TRBD1 (6 bases). This CDR3 spans 13 amino acids. V lost 2 bases to trimming and J lost 7 bases, with 12 bases between them. Per germline, CDR1 SGHTA and CDR2 FQGTGA. As DNA, the CDR3 is TGTGCCAGCAGCTTAGGTGCTGGGACAGAGCAGTACTTC. Translated, it gives CASSLGAGTEQYF. The entire variable domain, with the rest obtained from reference TRBV7-3 and TRBJ2-7, is as follows: GAGVSQTPSNKVTEKGKYVELRCDPISGHTALYWYRQSLGQGPEFLIYFQGTGAADDSGLPNDRFFAVRPEGSVSTLKIQRTERGDSAVYLCASSLGAGTEQYFGPGTRLTVT.

The chain has TRBV5-5 and TRBJ2-5, with D hard to call. V gave up 5 bases and J gave up 2 bases, with 10 bases separating them. There are 13 residues in the CDR3. Germline-derived CDR1 and CDR2 are SGHKS and YYEKEE (reference sequence). CDR3 DNA sequence: TGTGCCAGCAGTTCCGAGCTGCAAGAGACCCAGTACTTC. It codes for CASSSELQETQYF.